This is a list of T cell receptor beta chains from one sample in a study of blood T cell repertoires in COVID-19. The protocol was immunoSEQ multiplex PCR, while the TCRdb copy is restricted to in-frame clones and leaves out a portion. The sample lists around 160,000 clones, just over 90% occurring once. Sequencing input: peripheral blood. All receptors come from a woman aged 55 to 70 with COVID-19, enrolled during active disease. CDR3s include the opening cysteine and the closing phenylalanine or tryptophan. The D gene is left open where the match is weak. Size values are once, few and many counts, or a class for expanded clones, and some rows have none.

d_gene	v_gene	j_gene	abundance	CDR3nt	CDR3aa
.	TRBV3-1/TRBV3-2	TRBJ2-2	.	TGTGCCAGCAGCCATGGGAGGAACACCGGGGAGCTGTTTTTT	CASSHGRNTGELFF
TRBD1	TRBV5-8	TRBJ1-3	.	TGTGCCAGCAGCTTGGAACGGGACAGGGTATCGGGAAACACCATATATTTT	CASSLERDRVSGNTIYF
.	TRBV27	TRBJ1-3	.	TGTGCCAGCAGTTTAGGGCGGGGGGGTGGAAACACCATATATTTT	CASSLGRGGGNTIYF
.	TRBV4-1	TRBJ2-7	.	TGCGCCAGCAGCCAAGGCGGAGGACGGGCGGCGTACGAGCAGTACTTC	CASSQGGGRAAYEQYF
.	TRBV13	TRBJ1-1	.	TGTGCCAGCAGCTTGCAGGGCGGCGTGGCTGAAGCTTTCTTT	CASSLQGGVAEAFF
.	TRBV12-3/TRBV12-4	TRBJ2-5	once	TGTGCCAGCAGTTTACAGGTTCGGGAGACCCAGTACTTC	CASSLQVRETQYF
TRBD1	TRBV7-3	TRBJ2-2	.	TGTGCCAGCAGCCCTACACAGGGGTCCGGCGGGGAGCTGTTTTTT	CASSPTQGSGGELFF
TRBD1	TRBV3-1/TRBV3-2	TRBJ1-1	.	TGTGCCAGCAGCCTCGGAGGGACAGCGAACACTGAAGCTTTCTTT	CASSLGGTANTEAFF
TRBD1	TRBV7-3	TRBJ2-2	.	TGTGCCAGCAGCCTCGGACAGGGGCTCTACACCGGGGAGCTGTTTTTT	CASSLGQGLYTGELFF
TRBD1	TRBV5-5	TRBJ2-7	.	TGTGCCAGCAGCCTCAGGCGGACAGGGGGCTACTACGAGCAGTACTTC	CASSLRRTGGYYEQYF
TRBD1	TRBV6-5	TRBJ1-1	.	TGTGCCAGCAGTTACTCGAAGGGACAGGGGGCCTCCGAAGCTTTCTTT	CASSYSKGQGASEAFF
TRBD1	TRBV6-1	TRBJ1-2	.	TGTGCCAGCAGTGAAGCGGTGCAGGGGGCGCGAGGCTACACCTTC	CASSEAVQGARGYTF
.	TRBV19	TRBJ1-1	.	TGTGCCAGTAGTATTGTGGTTGGGGAAGGGGTGAACACTGAAGCTTTCTTT	CASSIVVGEGVNTEAFF
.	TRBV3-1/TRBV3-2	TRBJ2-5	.	TGTGCCAGCAGCCAAGACACGGGGATGTGGGAGACCCAGTACTTC	CASSQDTGMWETQYF
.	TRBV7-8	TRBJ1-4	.	TGTGCCAGCAGCTCAGAATTGCGGACTAATGAAAAACTGTTTTTT	CASSSELRTNEKLFF
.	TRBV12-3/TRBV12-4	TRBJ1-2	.	TGTGCCAGCGGCAACTATGGCTACACCTTC	CASGNYGYTF
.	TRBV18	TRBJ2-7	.	TGTGCCAGCTCACCACCTCTCACAGCCGGCGAGCAGTACTTC	CASSPPLTAGEQYF
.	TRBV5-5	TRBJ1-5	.	TGTGCCAGCAGCTTGACACCCCAGGCCTCCAATCAGCCCCAGCATTTT	CASSLTPQASNQPQHF
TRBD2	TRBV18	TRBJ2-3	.	TGTGCCAGCTCACGGCCTGGGACTAGCGGCGGCACAGATACGCAGTATTTT	CASSRPGTSGGTDTQYF
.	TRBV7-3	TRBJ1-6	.	TGTGCCAGCAGCCGACAGGTTAATTCACCCCTCCACTTT	CASSRQVNSPLHF
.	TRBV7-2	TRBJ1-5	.	TGTGCCAGCAGCTTATACGATCCAGGGATCAATCAGCCCCAGCATTTT	CASSLYDPGINQPQHF
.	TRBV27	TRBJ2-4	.	TGTGCCACCATGGGGGGACCGAACATTCAGTACTTC	CATMGGPNIQYF
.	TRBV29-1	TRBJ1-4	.	TGCAGCGTTACCAAATGGGGCCGCCTTGGCGAAAAACTGTTTTTT	CSVTKWGRLGEKLFF
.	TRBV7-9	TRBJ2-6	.	TGTGCCAGCAGCCCCCCCGTCCCCGGGGACTCTGGGGCCAACGTCCTGACTTTC	CASSPPVPGDSGANVLTF
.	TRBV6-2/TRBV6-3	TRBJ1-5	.	TGTGCCAGCAGTAATTCAGGGTGGGTCCAGCATTTT	CASSNSGWVQHF
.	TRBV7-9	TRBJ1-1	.	TGTGCCAGCAGTCCCTGGGGCGAGAACACTGAAGCTTTCTTT	CASSPWGENTEAFF
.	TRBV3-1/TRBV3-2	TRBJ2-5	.	TGTGCCAGCAGCCAAGTATCAGATACCCAGTACTTC	CASSQVSDTQYF
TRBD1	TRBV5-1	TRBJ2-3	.	TGCGCCAGCAGCCAGGACAGGGGCAGCACAGATACGCAGTATTTT	CASSQDRGSTDTQYF
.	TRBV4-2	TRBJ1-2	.	TGTGCCAGCAGCCCACTATTTGGAAGTCCTAACTATGGCTACACCTTC	CASSPLFGSPNYGYTF
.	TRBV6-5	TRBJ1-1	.	TGTGCCAGCAGTTACGCGGGGTGGAACACTGAAGCTTTCTTT	CASSYAGWNTEAFF
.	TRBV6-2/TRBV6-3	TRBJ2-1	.	TGTGCCAGCAGTGAGGGGGTTGAGCAGTTCTTC	CASSEGVEQFF
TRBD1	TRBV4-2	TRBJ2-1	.	TGTGCCAGCAGCCAAGAAGGGACAGGGCACAATGAGCAGTTCTTC	CASSQEGTGHNEQFF
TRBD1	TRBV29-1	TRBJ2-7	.	TGCAGCGTCGGACAGGGGCCGGCCTACGAGCAGTACTTC	CSVGQGPAYEQYF
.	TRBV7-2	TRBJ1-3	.	TGTGCCAGCAGCTGGACAGTCTCTGGAAACACCATATATTTT	CASSWTVSGNTIYF
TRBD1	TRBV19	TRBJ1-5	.	TGTGCCAGTAGTATTTTATTGGAACGCGGAGGGGGCAGGAGCAATCAGCCCCAGCATTTT	CASSILLERGGGRSNQPQHF
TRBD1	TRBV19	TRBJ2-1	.	TGTGCCACCCACAGAGGGGGCCCTTCCTATCGTGAGCAGTTCTTC	CATHRGGPSYREQFF
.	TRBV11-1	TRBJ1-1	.	TGTGCCAGCACCGGGGTGGGGGGAGTCCACACTGAAGCTTTCTTT	CASTGVGGVHTEAFF
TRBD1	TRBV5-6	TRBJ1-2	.	TGTGCCAGCAGCTCGGGACAGGGGGCTCTGGGCTACACCTTC	CASSSGQGALGYTF
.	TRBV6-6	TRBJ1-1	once	TGTGCCAGCAGTTGGAGAAGTACGGACACTGAAGCTTTCTTT	CASSWRSTDTEAFF
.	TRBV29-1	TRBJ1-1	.	TGCAGCGTCGGAGGGGCGAACACTGAAGCTTTCTTT	CSVGGANTEAFF
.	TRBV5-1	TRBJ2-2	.	TGCGCCAGCAGCGTGATTGGACAGAACACCGGGGAGCTGTTTTTT	CASSVIGQNTGELFF
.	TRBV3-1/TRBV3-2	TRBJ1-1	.	TGTGCCAGCAGCCACCCCGCGGCGGGGGTCACTGAAGCTTTCTTT	CASSHPAAGVTEAFF
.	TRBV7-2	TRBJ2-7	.	TGTGCCAGCAGCTTAGTTGGGGGGGCTGAGTACGAGCAGTACTTC	CASSLVGGAEYEQYF
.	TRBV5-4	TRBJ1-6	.	TGTGCCAGCAGCCCGAGTGCGGGCCTTAATTCACCCCTCCACTTT	CASSPSAGLNSPLHF
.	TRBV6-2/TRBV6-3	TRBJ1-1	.	TGTGCCAGCAGTTACGGGGGTCGGGGGAGTGGTGGGATGAACACTGAAGCTTTCTTT	CASSYGGRGSGGMNTEAFF
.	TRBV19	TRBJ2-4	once	TGTGCCAGTAGTTGGGCAGTATCCTCGGTCAAAAACATTCAGTACTTC	CASSWAVSSVKNIQYF
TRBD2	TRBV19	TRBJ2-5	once	TGTGCCAGTAGTTCCTGGGGACTAGCGGTCGCGGCCGAGACCCAGTACTTC	CASSSWGLAVAAETQYF
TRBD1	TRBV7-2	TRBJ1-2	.	TGTGCCAGCAGCTTCGGTCAGGGGGCGAGTGGCTACACCTTC	CASSFGQGASGYTF
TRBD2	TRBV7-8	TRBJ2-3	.	TGTGCCAGCAGCCAGACAGCGGGGGCCCCCACAGATACGCAGTATTTT	CASSQTAGAPTDTQYF
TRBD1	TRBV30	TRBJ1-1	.	TGTGCCTGGTCAGGGGGTGGGACTGAAGCTTTCTTT	CAWSGGGTEAFF
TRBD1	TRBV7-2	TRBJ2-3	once	TGTGCCAGCAGCTTTTTCGACAGGGGGAGCACAGATACGCAGTATTTT	CASSFFDRGSTDTQYF
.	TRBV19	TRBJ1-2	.	TGTGCCAGTAGTATATCTACAGGGCAAGGCTACACCTTC	CASSISTGQGYTF
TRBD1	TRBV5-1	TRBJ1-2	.	TGCGCCAGCAGCCTGGGACAGGCGACAGTCTATGGCTACACCTTC	CASSLGQATVYGYTF